Reported below is one T cell receptor beta chain. The sample comes from a study of T-cell memory formation after mild COVID-19. Study-level background: For the most part, TCR clusters were specific to one donor.

Trimming stripped 1 base from V and 2 bases from J, with 9 bases between. The CDR3 spans 15 residues. TCRdb called the 5' RACE reads again in MiXCR, with one record for every CDR3 protein. In the table there are about 600,000 distinct CDR3 sequences, about a fifth of which are singletons. The chain recombines TRBV12-3 or TRBV12-4 with TRBJ2-1, with unresolved D. This TCR derives from an adult woman who had mild COVID-19 (a few samples of this study predate the infection). Cell type and time point are not known. Sequenced sample: PBMCs or a T cell subset sorted from them (not recorded which). CDR3 residues: CASSLGLSAYNEQFF. The DNA of the CDR3 is TGTGCCAGCAGTTTAGGACTGTCTGCCTACAATGAGCAGTTCTTC.